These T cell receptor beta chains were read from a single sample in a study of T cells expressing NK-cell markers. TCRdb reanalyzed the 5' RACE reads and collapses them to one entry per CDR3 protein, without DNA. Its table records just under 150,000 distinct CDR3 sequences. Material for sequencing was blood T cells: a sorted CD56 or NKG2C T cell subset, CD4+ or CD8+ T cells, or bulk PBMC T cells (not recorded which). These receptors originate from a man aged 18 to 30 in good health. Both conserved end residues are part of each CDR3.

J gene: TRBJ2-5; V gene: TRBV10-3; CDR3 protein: CAISESSGDKGTETQYF
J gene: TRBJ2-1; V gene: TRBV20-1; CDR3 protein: CSASFRELDEQFF
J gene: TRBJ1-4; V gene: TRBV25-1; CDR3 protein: CASSVGGSSEKLFF
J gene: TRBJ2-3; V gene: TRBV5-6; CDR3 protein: CASSLGLGGAVLDTDTQYF
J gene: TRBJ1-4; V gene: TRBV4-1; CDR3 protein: CASSQGAQSNEKLFF
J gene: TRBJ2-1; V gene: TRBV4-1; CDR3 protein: CASSQDGTSGIYNEQFF
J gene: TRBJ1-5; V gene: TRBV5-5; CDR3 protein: CASSLGPVVGNQPQHF
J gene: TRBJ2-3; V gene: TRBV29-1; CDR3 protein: CSVDRGRAWTDTQYF
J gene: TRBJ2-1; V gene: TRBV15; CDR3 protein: CATSRVVGGPDEQFF
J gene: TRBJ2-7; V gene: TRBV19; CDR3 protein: CASSISGTGYEQYF
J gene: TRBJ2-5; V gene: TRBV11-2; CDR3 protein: CASSSRTGDKLQETQYF
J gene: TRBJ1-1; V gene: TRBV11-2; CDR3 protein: CASSPLTGIGGNTEAFF
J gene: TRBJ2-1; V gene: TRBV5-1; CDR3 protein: CASSGSGNTYNEQFF
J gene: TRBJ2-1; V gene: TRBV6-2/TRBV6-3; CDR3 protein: CASSYSGAHEQFF
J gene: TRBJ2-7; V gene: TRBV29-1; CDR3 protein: CSVGEGISYEQYF
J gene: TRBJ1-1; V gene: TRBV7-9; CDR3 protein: CASSWRRAEAFF
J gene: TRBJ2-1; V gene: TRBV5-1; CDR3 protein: CASSLTTGGGEQFF
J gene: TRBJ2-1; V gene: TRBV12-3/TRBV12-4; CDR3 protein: CASPPGDREVQFF
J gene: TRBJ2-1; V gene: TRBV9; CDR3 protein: CASSAHRTLDNEQFF
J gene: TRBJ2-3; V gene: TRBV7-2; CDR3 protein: CASSLAGDSYTDTQYF
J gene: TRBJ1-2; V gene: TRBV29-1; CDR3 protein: CSVRQGSVVYGYTF
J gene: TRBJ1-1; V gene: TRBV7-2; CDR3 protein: CASKSEDRVWTEAFF
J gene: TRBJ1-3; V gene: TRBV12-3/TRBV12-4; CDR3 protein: CASISAVFGNTIYF
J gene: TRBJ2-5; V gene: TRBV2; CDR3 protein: CASEGNGETQYF
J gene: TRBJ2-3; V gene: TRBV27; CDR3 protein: CASSPIGLAGPSTDTQYF
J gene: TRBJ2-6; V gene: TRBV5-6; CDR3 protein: CASRREEANVLTF
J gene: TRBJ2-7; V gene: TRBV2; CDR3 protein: CASSPMIGLAGSYEQYF
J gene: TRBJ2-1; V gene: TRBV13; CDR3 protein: CASSFSGRSDNEQFF
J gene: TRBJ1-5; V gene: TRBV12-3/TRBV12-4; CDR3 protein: CASSFFGMGSNQPQHF
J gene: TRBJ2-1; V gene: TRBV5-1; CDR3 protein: CASSLEGQGLPYNEQFF
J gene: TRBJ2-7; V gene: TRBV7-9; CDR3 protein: CASSDDRPANEQYF
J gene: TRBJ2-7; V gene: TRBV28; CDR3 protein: CASSWTSGPGEQYF
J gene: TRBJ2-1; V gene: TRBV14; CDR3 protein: CASTRTESLNEQFF
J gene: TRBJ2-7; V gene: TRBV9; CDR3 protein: CASSAGTGNYEQYF
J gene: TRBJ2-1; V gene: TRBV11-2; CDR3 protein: CASSLPGLGGREQFF
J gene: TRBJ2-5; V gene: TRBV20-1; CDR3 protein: CSATAKGRTKETQYF
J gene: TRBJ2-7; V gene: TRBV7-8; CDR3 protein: CASSPFAGGPREQYF
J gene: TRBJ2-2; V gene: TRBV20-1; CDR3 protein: CSARGGRNTGELFF
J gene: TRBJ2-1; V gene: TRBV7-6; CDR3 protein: CASSLAWQDYNEQFF
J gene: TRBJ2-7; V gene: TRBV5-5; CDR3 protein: CASSLLRVHEQYF